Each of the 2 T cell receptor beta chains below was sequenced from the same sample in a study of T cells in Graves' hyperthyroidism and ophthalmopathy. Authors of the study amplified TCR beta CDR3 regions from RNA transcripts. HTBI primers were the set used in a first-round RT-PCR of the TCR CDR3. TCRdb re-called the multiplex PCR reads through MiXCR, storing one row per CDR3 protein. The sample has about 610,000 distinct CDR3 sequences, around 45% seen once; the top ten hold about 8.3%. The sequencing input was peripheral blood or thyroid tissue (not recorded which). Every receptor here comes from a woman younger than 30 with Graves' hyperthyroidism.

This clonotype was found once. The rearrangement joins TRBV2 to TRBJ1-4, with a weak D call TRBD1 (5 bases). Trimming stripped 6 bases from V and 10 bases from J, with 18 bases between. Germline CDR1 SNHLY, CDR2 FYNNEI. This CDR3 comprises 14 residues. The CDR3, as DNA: TGTGCCAGCAGCGCTATCCCAGGGACTGGAAAACTGTTTTTT. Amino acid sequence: CASSAIPGTGKLFF.

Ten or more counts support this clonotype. CDR3 residues: CSARGGIEAQETQYF. The CDR3 nucleotides are TGCAGTGCTAGAGGGGGCATAGAAGCCCAAGAGACCCAGTACTTC. The chain has TRBV20-1 and TRBJ2-5; D is perhaps TRBD1 (5 bases). CDR3 length: 15 residues. The germline V gene encodes CDR1 DFQATT and CDR2 SNEGSKA (reference sequence). V gave up 1 base and J gave up 1 base, with 13 bases separating them.